This T cell receptor beta chain was documented in a study of T cell responses to AZD1222 COVID-19 vaccine. Findings and limits, study-wide: The peak T cell response came first, and repertoires were sampled only after it. Spike-specific TCR breadth and depth both grew after two AZD1222 doses. Only a handful of AZD1222 recipients tested seropositive at baseline. Most donors were white British and more were female, and clonal diversity was possibly underestimated.

Comments on this clone: Its antigen is currently unknown.

Data came from immunoSEQ multiplex PCR; TCRdb stores just in-frame clones and leaves some out. The sample shows under 150,000 clones, 80% to 95% of them seen only once. V lost 1 base and J 4 bases, leaving 14 bases between the germline ends. Per the germline V gene, CDR1 is GTSNPN and CDR2 is SVGIG (reference sequence). The CDR3 covers 15 residues. The chain carries TRBV30 and TRBJ2-1, with D maybe TRBD2 (6 bases). This receptor was identified in an adult who received the AZD1222 COVID-19 vaccine. Sequences were derived from peripheral blood, sampled 28 days after the second AZD1222 dose. CDR3 sequence: CAWSGTRGAYNEQFF. The DNA of the CDR3 is TGTGCCTGGAGTGGGACTCGCGGGGCTTACAATGAGCAGTTCTTC. The full variable domain, completed using reference TRBV30 and TRBJ2-1, is SQTIHQWPATLVQPVGSPLSLECTVEGTSNPNLYWYRQAAGRGLQLLFYSVGIGQISSEVPQNLSASRPQDRQFILSSKKLLLSDSGFYLCAWSGTRGAYNEQFFGPGTRLTVL.